This TCR beta chain was sequenced in a study of cytotoxic CD8 clonotypes in ibrutinib-treated CLL. Clones were read by immunoSEQ multiplex PCR, and TCRdb kept only the in-frame ones, dropping some. The sample shows about 330,000 clones, roughly 70% of them seen only once. Source: PBMCs, taken after 36 months of ibrutinib treatment. This clonotype originated in a human donor with chronic lymphocytic leukemia.

The CDR3 DNA reads as TGTGCCAGCAGTACCGGTTTGAACACTGAAGCTTTCTTT. Its translation is CASSTGLNTEAFF. The gene calls are TRBV6-4 and TRBJ1-1, with no clear D. V lost 5 bases and J lost 0, with 7 bases in between. CDR3 length: 13 amino acids. CDR1 MRHNA and CDR2 SNTAGT come from the germline V gene.